This is a list of T cell receptor beta chains from one sample in a study of molecular identifiers for immune sequencing clone quantification. TCRdb re-derived calls from the PCR reads in MiXCR, one entry per CDR3 protein. The repertoire holds tens of thousands of distinct CDR3 sequences, with about a third as singletons. Sequences were obtained from naive CD8+ T cells from blood, with Jurkat cell RNA spiked in. The receptors stem from a human donor in good health. Some libraries in this study had Jurkat cell RNA spiked in. CDR3s include the opening cysteine and the closing phenylalanine or tryptophan. A D gene is named only where the DNA matches it firmly.

cdr3_aa	j_call	v_call	d_call
CASRLGADTDTQYF	TRBJ2-3	TRBV7-6	NA
CASRPPGLAGGDSTDTQYF	TRBJ2-3	TRBV28	TRBD2
CASSQVVAVTDTQYF	TRBJ2-3	TRBV4-1	NA
CASSYGARMTDTQYF	TRBJ2-3	TRBV6-2/TRBV6-3	NA
CASSPTGSHEQYF	TRBJ2-7	TRBV19	TRBD1
CASSYSGGAWIYEQYF	TRBJ2-7	TRBV6-5	NA
CASSSGQGMNTEAFF	TRBJ1-1	TRBV7-9	TRBD1
CASSRGGGPYEQYF	TRBJ2-7	TRBV27	NA
CASGLDGTYEQNF	TRBJ2-7	TRBV19	NA
CASSPNPEQPQHF	TRBJ1-5	TRBV27	NA
CASSTSGSYYEQYF	TRBJ2-7	TRBV6-2/TRBV6-3	NA